This paragraph covers one T cell receptor (beta chain) sequence. The data stem from a study of control samples from healthy donors and cancer patients. The table came from immunoSEQ multiplex PCR; TCRdb's copy has only in-frame clones and leaves some out. The sample records 150,000 or so clones, around 96% being singletons. This CDR3 has 14 amino acids. V lost 5 bases and J 5 bases, leaving 15 bases between the germline ends. Germline V gene sequence: CDR1 SEHNR, CDR2 FQNEAQ (reference sequence). The receptor was derived from a man aged 35-49 years in good health. Sequenced: blood. The chain carries TRBV7-9 and TRBJ2-5; D perhaps matches TRBD2 (5 bases). CDR3 nucleotide sequence: TGTGCCAGCAGCCCACCGGGGTATCAGGAGACCCAGTACTTC. Protein sequence: CASSPPGYQETQYF.